The rows below give T cell receptor beta chains drawn from one sample of a study of cytomegalovirus exposure and HLA in healthy donors. TCRdb's table, derived via immunoSEQ multiplex PCR, lists solely in-frame clones and lacks some. In the table there are 150,000 to 200,000 clones, around 80% of which are singletons. The sample consisted of PBMCs. Receptors originate from a young man in good health and CMV-seropositive. CDR3s include the opening cysteine and the closing phenylalanine or tryptophan. A D gene is named only where the DNA matches it firmly.

>TRBV18|NA
CASSPGGSYNEQFF
>TRBV5-1|TRBD1
CASSLDRGYEQYF
>TRBV5-1|TRBD2
CASSLGGGPEETQYF
>TRBV7-6|NA
CASSLDGYGYTF
>TRBV5-6|NA
CASSPGASSYEQYF
>TRBV28|NA
CASSLLPHEQYF
>TRBV5-1|NA
CASSSWTGELFF
>TRBV7-3|TRBD1
CASSRDRNSYEQYF
>TRBV28|NA
CASSLGQPSQPQHF
>TRBV11-3|NA
CASSLHSGANVLTF
>TRBV5-1|NA
CASSFRLATDEQYF
>TRBV5-1|NA
CASSLVRGLGSYTF
>TRBV27|TRBD1
CASSFTGDTDTQYF
>TRBV25-1|TRBD2
CASSGNPSGRALDTQYF